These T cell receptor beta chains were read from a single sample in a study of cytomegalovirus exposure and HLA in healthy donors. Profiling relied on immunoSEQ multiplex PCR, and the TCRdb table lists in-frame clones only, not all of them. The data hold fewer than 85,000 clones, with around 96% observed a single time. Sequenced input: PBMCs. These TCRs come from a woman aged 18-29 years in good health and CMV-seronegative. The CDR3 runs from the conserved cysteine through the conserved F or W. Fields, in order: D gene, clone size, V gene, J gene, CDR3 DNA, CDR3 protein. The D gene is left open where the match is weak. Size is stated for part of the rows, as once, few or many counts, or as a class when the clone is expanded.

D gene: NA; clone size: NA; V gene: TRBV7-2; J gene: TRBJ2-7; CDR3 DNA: TGTGCCAGCAGCTCCCCTCTTGCCTACGAGCAGTACTTC; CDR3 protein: CASSSPLAYEQYF
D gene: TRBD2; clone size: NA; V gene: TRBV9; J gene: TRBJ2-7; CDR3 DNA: TGTGCCAGCAGCGTAGAGGCTAGCGGTGCCTACGAGCAGTACTTC; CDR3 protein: CASSVEASGAYEQYF
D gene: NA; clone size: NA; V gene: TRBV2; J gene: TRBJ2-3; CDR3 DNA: TGTGCCAGCAGTGTTACGGGGTTCACAGATACGCAGTATTTT; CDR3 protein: CASSVTGFTDTQYF
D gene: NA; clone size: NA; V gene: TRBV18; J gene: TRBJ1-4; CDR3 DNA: TGTGCCAGCTCACTTATCAACTCCAGGGTTTCCGGGTACGAAAAACTGTTTTTT; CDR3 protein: CASSLINSRVSGYEKLFF
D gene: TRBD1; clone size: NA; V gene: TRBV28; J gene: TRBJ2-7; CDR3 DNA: TGTGCCAGCAGTTCGGGACAGGGAACCTACGAGCAGTACTTC; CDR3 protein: CASSSGQGTYEQYF
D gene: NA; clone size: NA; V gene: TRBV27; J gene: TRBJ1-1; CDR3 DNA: TGTGCCAGCAGACAAACGGGGGGGAACACTGAAGCTTTCTTT; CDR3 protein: CASRQTGGNTEAFF
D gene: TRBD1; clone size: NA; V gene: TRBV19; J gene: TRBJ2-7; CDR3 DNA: TGTGCCGGCATCAGGTCCGACAGGGTTCCCTACTACGAGCAGTACTTC; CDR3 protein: CAGIRSDRVPYYEQYF
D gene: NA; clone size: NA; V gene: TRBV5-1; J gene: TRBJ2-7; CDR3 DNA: TGCGCCAGCAGTCCTAATCGCGGGACTGCCTCCTACGAGCAGTACTTC; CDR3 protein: CASSPNRGTASYEQYF
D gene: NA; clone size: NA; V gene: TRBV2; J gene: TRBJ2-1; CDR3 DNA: TGTGCCAGCAGCCTACTCGCCCCGCAGGGGTCCTACAATGAGCAGTTCTTC; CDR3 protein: CASSLLAPQGSYNEQFF
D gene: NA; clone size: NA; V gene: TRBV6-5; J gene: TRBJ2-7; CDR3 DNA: TGTGCCAGCAGTTACTCGCAGGGGAGCTCCTACGAGCAGTACTTC; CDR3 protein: CASSYSQGSSYEQYF
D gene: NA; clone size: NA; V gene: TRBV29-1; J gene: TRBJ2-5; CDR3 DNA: TGCAGCGTTGAAGAGTTAGGAGAGGAAGAGACCCAGTACTTC; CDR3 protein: CSVEELGEEETQYF
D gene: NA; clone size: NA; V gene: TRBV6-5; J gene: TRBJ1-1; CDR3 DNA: TGTGCCAGCAGTTACAATGATCGGGCTGAAGCTTTCTTT; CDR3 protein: CASSYNDRAEAFF
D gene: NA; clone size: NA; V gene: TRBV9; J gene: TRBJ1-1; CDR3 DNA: TGTGCCAGCAGCGTAGGGTCTGGGGCGAGCGATTTTGAAGCTTTCTTT; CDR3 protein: CASSVGSGASDFEAFF
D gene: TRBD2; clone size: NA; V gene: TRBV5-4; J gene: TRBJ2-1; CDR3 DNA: TGTGCCAGCAGCTTGGGACTAGCGGGAGGCTACAATGAGCAGTTCTTC; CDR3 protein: CASSLGLAGGYNEQFF
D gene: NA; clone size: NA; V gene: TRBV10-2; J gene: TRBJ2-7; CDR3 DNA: TGCGCCAGCATGGGGACTGTAGTTTACGAGCAGTACTTC; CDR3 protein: CASMGTVVYEQYF
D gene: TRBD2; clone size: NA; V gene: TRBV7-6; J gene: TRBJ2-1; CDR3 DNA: TGTGCCAGCAGCTTAGCTCTAGCGGGAGAGGAGTTCTTC; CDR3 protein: CASSLALAGEEFF
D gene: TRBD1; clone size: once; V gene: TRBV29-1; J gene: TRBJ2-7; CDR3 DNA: TGCAGCGTTCGACAGGGGTTTTCCTACGAGCAGTACTTC; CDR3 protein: CSVRQGFSYEQYF
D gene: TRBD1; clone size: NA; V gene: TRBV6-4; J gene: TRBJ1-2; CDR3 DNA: TGTGCCAGCAGTCCTCAGGGGGTGGGTAGCTACACCTTC; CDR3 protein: CASSPQGVGSYTF
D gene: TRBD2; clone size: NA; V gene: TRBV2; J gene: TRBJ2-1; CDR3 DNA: TGTGCCAGCAGCCCGGGACTAGCGCCCTACAATGAGCAGTTCTTC; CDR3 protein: CASSPGLAPYNEQFF
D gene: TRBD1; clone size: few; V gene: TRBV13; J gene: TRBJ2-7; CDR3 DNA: TGTGCCAGCGCCTCCCTGGGACAGTCCTACGAGCAGTACTTC; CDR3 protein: CASASLGQSYEQYF
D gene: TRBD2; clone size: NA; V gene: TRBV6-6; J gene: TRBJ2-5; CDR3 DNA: TGTGCCAGCAGTCTGGGGCTAGCGGGAGGGGAGACCCAGTACTTC; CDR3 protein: CASSLGLAGGETQYF
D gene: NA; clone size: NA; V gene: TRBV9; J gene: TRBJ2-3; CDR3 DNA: TGTGCCAGCAGCGCCGGACAGATGGGGACAGATACGCAGTATTTT; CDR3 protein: CASSAGQMGTDTQYF
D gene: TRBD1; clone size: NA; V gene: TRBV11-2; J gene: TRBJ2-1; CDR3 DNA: TGTGCCAGCAGTTTGATAACAGGGGGCTACAATGAGCAGTTCTTC; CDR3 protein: CASSLITGGYNEQFF
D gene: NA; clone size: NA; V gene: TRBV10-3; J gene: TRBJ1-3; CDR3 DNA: TGTGCCATCAGTGGGAGGGAGGCTCTCTCTGGAAACACCATATATTTT; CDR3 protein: CAISGREALSGNTIYF
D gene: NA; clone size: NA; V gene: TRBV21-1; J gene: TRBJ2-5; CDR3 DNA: TGTGCCAGCAGCAAAGCGGGACAGCCTCACCAAGAGACCCAGTACTTC; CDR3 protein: CASSKAGQPHQETQYF
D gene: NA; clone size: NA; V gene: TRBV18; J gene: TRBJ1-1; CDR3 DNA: TGTGCCAGCTCACCACTGGCGGGGGCCACAATGAACACTGAAGCTTTCTTT; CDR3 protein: CASSPLAGATMNTEAFF
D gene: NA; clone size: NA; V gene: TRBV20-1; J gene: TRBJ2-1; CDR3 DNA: TGCAGTGCTTTACAGGGATATGAGCAGTTCTTC; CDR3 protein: CSALQGYEQFF
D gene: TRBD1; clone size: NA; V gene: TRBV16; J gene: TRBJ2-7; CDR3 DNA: TGTGCCAGCAGCAGGACAGGGGGAATGAGCGAGCAGTACTTC; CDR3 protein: CASSRTGGMSEQYF
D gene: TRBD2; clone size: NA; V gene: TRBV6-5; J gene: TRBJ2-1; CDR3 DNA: TGTGCCAGCAGTTACCCGGGAGGGTACAATGAGCAGTTCTTC; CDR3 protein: CASSYPGGYNEQFF
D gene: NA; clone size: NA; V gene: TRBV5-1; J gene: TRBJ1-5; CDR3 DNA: TGCGCCAGCAGCGTGGACAGTTCAAATCAGCCCCAGCATTTT; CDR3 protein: CASSVDSSNQPQHF
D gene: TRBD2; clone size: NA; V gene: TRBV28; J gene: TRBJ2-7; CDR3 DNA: TGTGCCAGCGCTACTAGCGGCTCCTACGAGCAGTACTTC; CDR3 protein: CASATSGSYEQYF
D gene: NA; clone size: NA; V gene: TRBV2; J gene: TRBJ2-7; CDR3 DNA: TGTGCCAGCACCAGGCGGGAAGCCTACGAGCAGTACTTC; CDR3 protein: CASTRREAYEQYF
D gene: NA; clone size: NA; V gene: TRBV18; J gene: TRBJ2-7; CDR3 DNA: TGTGCCAGCTCACCCCTTATCGATAGCTACGAGCAGTACTTC; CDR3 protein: CASSPLIDSYEQYF
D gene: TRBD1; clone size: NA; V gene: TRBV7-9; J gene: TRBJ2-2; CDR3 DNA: TGTGCCAGCAGCTTTCCGGGACAGGGTAGCGGGGAGCTGTTTTTT; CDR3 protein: CASSFPGQGSGELFF
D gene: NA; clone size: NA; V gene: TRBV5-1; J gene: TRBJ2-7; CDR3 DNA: TGCGCCAGCGCCGAGGCAACAGGGAGTAATGACGAGCAGTACTTC; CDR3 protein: CASAEATGSNDEQYF
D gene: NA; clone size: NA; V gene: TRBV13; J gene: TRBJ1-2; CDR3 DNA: TGTGCCAGCAGCTCCACTCCACTTGACTATGGCTACACCTTC; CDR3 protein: CASSSTPLDYGYTF
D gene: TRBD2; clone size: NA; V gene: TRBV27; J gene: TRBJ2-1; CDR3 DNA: TGTGCCAGCAGTTTACTAGCGGGAGCTCTAGTCGAGCAGTTCTTC; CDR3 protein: CASSLLAGALVEQFF
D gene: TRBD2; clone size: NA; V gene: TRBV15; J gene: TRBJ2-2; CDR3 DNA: TGTGCCACCAGCAGAGTGGGACTAGTAGTTTCCGGGGAGCTGTTTTTT; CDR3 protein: CATSRVGLVVSGELFF
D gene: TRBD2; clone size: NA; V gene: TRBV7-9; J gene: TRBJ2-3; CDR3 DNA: TGTGCCAGCAGCGCCGTCCTCACTAGCGGGAGGGCCGAAACAGATACGCAGTATTTT; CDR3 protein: CASSAVLTSGRAETDTQYF
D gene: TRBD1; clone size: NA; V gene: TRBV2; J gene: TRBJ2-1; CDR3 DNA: TGTGCCAGCGCCGGGACAGCGCAGATGAATGAGCAGTTCTTC; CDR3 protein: CASAGTAQMNEQFF
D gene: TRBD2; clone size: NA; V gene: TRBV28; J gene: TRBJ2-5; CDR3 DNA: TGTGCCAGCAGTTTCCTAGCGGAAGATGAGACCCAGTACTTC; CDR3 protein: CASSFLAEDETQYF
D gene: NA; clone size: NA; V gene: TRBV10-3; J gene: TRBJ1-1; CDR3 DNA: TGTGCCATCACCGCGAGCGAACTCCGTTCGGACACTGAAGCTTTCTTT; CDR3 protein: CAITASELRSDTEAFF
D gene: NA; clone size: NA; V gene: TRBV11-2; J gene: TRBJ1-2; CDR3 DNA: TGTGCCAGCAGCCCATCCTTAGATACTGGCTACACCTTC; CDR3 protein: CASSPSLDTGYTF
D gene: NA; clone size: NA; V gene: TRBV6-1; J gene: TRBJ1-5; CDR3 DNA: TGTGCCAGCACGCAGGGATCCAATCAGCCCCAGCATTTT; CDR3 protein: CASTQGSNQPQHF
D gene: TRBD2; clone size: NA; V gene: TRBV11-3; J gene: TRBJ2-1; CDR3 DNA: TGTGCCAGCAGCCACGGGACTAGCGGGCTTTACAATGAGCAGTTCTTC; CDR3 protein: CASSHGTSGLYNEQFF
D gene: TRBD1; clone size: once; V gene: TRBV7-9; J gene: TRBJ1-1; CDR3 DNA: TGTGCCAGCAGCCTGGGGGACAGGGGGCTATCTGAAGCTTTCTTT; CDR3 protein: CASSLGDRGLSEAFF
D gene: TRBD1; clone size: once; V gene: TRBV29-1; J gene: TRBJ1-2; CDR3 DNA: TGCAGCGTCGAACCGGGACAGGGTTCCTTTGGCTACACCTTC; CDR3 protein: CSVEPGQGSFGYTF
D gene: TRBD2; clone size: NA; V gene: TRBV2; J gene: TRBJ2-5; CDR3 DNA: TGTGCCAGCAGCAGACTAGCGGGAGGGCGGGAGACCCAGTACTTC; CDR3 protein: CASSRLAGGRETQYF
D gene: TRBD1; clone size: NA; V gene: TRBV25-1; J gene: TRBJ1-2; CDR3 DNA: TGTGCCAGCAGTGAAGGGACAGGGGGACACTATGGCTACACCTTC; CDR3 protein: CASSEGTGGHYGYTF
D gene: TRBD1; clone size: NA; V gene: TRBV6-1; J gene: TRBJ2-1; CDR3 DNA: TGTGCCAGTAGACCGGGACAGGGCTACAATGAGCAGTTCTTC; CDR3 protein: CASRPGQGYNEQFF
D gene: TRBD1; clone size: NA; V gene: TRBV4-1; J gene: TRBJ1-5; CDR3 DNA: TGCGCCAGCAGCCAACAAACAGGGGGAGGACAGCCCCAGCATTTT; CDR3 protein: CASSQQTGGGQPQHF
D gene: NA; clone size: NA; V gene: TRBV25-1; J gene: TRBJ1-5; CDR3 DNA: TGTGCCAGCAGCCACCTTCAGGGCAATCAGCCCCAGCATTTT; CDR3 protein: CASSHLQGNQPQHF
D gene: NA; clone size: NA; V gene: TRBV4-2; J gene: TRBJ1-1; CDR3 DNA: TGTGCCAGCAGCCAAGGGCAGGGGTTGTCTGAAGCTTTCTTT; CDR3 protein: CASSQGQGLSEAFF
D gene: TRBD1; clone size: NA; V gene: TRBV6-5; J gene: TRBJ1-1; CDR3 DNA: TGTGCCAGCAGTAGGGACAGGTGGGAAGCTTTCTTT; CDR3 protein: CASSRDRWEAFF
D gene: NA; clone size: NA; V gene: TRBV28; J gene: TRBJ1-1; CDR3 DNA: TGTGCCAGCAGTGGGCCCGCTGGTGCCACTGAAGCTTTCTTT; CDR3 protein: CASSGPAGATEAFF
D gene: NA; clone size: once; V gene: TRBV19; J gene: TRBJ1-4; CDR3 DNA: TGTGCCAGTAAGGAACCCCGTGGGAGGAATGAAAAACTGTTTTTT; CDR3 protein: CASKEPRGRNEKLFF
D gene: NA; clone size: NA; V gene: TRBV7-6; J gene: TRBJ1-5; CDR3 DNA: TGTGCCAGCAGCCAGTCCTTCAATCAGCCCCAGCATTTT; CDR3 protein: CASSQSFNQPQHF